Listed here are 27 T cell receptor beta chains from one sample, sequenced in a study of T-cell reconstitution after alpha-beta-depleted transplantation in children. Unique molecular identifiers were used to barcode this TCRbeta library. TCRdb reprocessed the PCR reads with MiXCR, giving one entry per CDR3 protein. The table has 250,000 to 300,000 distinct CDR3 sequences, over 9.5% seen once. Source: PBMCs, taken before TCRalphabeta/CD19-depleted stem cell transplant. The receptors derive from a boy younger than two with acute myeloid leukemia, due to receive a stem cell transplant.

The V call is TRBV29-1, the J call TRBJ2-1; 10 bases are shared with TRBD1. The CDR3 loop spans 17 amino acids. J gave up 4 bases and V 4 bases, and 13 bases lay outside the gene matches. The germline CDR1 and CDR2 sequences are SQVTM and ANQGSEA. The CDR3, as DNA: TGCAGCGTTGCGCGACAGGGGGCCCTCTTCCTATACAATGAGCAGTTCTTC. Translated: CSVARQGALFLYNEQFF.

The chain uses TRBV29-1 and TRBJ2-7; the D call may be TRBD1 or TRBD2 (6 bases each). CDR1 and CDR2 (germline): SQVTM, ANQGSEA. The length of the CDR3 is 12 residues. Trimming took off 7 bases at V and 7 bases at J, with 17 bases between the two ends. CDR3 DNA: TGCAGCGCTGCGGGACATTTAGCGGAGCAGTACTTC. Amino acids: CSAAGHLAEQYF.

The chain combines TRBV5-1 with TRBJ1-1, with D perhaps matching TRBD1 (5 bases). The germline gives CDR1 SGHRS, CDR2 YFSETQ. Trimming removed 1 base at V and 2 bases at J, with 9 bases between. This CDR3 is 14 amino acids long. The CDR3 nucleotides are TGCGCCAGCAGCTTGATAGGGGACAACACTGAAGCTTTCTTT. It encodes CASSLIGDNTEAFF.

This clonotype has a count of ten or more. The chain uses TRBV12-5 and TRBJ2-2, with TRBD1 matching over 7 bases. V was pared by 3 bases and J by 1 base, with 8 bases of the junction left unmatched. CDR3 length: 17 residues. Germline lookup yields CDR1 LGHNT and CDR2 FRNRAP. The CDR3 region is CASGFLGGEGNTGELFF. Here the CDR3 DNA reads TGTGCTAGTGGTTTCTTAGGGGGCGAGGGGAACACCGGGGAGCTGTTTTTT.

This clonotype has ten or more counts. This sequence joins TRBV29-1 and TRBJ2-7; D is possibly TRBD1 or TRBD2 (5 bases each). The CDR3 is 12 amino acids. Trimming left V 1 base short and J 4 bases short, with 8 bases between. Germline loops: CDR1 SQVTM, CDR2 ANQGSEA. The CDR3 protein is CSVEVGVYEQYF. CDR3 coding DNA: TGCAGCGTTGAAGTGGGGGTTTACGAGCAGTACTTC.

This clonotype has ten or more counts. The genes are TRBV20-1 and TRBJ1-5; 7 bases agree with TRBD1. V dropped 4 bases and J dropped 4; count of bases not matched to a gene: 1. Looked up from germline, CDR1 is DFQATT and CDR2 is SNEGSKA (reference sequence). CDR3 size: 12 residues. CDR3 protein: CSATTGNQPQHF. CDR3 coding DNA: TGCAGTGCTACGACAGGGAATCAGCCCCAGCATTTT.

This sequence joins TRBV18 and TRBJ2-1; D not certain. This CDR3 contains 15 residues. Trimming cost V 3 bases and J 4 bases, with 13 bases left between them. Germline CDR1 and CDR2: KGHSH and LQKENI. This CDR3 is CASSPPLTPYNEQFF. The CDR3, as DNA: TGTGCCAGCTCACCGCCCCTTACCCCATACAATGAGCAGTTCTTC.

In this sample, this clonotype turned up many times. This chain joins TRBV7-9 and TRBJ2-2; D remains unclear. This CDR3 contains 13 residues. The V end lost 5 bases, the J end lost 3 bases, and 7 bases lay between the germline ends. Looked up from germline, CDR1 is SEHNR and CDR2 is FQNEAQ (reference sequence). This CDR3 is CASSPPYTGELFF. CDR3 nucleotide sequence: TGTGCCAGCAGCCCCCCATACACCGGGGAGCTGTTTTTT.

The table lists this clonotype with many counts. The CDR3 DNA sequence: TGTGCCAGCAGTTGGGGACAGGGGGAGCTGTTTTTT. This codes for CASSWGQGELFF. The chain links TRBV12-3 or TRBV12-4 to TRBJ2-2; 7 bases align to TRBD1. With 4 bases clipped from V and 8 bases from J, the junction kept 1 base outside the gene matches. The CDR3 contains 12 residues.

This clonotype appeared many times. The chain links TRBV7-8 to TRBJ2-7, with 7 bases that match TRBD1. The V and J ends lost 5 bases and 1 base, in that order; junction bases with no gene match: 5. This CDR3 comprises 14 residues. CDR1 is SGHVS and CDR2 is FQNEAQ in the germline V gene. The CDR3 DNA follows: TGTGCCAGCAGCCCCCACAGGGGATCCTACGAGCAGTACTTC. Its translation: CASSPHRGSYEQYF. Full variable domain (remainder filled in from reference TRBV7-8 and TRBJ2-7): GAGVSQSPRYKVAKRGQDVALRCDPISGHVSLFWYQQALGQGPEFLTYFQNEAQLDKSGLPSDRFFAERPEGSVSTLKIQRTQQEDSAVYLCASSPHRGSYEQYFGPGTRLTVT.

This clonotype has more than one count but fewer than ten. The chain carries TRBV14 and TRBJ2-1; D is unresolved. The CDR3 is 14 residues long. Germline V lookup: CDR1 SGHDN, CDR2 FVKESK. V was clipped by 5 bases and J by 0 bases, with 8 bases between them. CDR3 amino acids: CASSILGSYNEQFF. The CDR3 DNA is TGTGCCAGCAGCATATTAGGCTCCTACAATGAGCAGTTCTTC.

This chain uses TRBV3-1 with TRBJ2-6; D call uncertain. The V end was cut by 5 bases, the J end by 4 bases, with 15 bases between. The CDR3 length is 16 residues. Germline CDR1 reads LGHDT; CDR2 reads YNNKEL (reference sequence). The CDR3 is CASSLLSGPGANVLTF. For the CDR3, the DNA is TGTGCCAGCAGCTTACTTTCAGGCCCAGGGGCCAACGTCCTGACTTTC. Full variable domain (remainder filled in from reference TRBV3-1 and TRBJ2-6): DTAVSQTPKYLVTQMGNDKSIKCEQNLGHDTMYWYKQDSKKFLKIMFSYNNKELIINETVPNRFSPKSPDKAHLNLHINSLELGDSAVYFCASSLLSGPGANVLTFGAGSRLTVL.

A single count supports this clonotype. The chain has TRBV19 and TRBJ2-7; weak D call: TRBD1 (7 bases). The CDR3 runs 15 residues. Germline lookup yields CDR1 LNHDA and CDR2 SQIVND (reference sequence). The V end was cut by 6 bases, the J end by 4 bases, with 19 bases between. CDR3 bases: TGTGCCAGTAGGCGGAACGGGCAGGGGGGTTACGAGCAGTACTTC. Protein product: CASRRNGQGGYEQYF.

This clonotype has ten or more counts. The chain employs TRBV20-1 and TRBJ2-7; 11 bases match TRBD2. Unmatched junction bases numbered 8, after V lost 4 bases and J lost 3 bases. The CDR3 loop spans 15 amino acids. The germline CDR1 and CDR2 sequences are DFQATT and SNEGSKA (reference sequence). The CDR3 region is CSATATSGSLYEQYF. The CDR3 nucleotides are TGCAGTGCTACCGCCACTAGCGGGAGCCTCTACGAGCAGTACTTC.

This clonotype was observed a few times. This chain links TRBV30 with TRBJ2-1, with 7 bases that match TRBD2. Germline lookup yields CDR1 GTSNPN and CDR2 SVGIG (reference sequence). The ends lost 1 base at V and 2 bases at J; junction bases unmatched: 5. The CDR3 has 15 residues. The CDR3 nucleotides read TGTGCCTGGAGTGGGGGGAGGGTTCCCTACAATGAGCAGTTCTTC. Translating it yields CAWSGGRVPYNEQFF.

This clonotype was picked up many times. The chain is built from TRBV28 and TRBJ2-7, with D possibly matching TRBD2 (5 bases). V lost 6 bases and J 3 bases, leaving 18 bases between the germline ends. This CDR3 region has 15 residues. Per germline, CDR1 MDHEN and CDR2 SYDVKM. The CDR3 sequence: CASSLRSGTFYEQYF. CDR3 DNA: TGTGCCAGCAGCCTACGAAGCGGCACCTTCTACGAGCAGTACTTC. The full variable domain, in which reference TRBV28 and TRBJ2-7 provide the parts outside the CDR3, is DVKVTQSSRYLVKRTGEKVFLECVQDMDHENMFWYRQDPGLGLRLIYFSYDVKMKEKGDIPEGYSVSREKKERFSLILESASTNQTSMYLCASSLRSGTFYEQYFGPGTRLTVT.

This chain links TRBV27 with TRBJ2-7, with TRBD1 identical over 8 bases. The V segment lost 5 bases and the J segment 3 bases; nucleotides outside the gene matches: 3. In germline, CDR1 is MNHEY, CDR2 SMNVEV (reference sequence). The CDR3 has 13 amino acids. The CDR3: CASSIRGRYEQYF. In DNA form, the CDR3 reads TGTGCCAGCAGTATCAGGGGGCGCTACGAGCAGTACTTC.

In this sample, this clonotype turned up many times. This CDR3 is CAWRPLAGPTDTQYF. The CDR3 coding sequence is TGTGCCTGGAGACCACTAGCGGGGCCCACAGATACGCAGTATTTT. The chain links TRBV30 to TRBJ2-3; 10 bases match TRBD2. Trimming removed 3 bases from V and 2 bases from J; junction bases left unmatched: 5. Germline V CDR1 and CDR2: GTSNPN, SVGIG (reference sequence). CDR3 length equals 15 residues.

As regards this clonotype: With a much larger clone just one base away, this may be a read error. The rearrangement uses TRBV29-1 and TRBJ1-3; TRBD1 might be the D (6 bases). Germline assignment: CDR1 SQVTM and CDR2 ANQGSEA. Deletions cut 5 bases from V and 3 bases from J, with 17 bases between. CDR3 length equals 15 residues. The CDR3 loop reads CSVSVTGICGNTIYF. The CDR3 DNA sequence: TGCAGCGTTTCGGTAACAGGGATCTGTGGAAACACCATATATTTT.

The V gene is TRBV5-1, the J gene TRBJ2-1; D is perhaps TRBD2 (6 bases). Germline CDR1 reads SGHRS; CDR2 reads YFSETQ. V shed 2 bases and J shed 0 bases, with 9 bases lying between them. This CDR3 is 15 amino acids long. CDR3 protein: CASSFRESSYNEQFF. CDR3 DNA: TGCGCCAGCAGCTTCCGGGAGTCCTCCTACAATGAGCAGTTCTTC.

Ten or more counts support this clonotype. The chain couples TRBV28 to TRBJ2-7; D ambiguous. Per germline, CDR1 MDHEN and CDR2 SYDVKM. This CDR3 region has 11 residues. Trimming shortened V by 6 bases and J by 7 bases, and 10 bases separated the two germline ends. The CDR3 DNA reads TGTGCCAGCAGGTTAGGTGGGGAGCAGTACTTC. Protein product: CASRLGGEQYF.

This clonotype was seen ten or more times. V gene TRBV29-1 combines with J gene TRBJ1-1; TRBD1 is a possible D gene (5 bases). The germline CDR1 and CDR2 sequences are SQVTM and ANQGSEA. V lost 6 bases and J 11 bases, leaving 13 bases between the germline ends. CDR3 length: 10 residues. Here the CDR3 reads CSVEGLGAFF. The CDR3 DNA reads TGCAGCGTAGAGGGGCTGGGTGCTTTCTTT.

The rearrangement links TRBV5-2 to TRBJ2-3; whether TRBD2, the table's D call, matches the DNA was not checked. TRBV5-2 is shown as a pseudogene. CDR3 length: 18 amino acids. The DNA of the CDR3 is TGTGCCATCGGCGGGGGACTAGCGGGGGCCGGGAGCACAGATACGCAGTATTTT. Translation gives CAIGGGLAGAGSTDTQYF.

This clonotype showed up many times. Here the CDR3 reads CASSLVERGAYEQYF. CDR3 bases: TGTGCCAGCAGCTTAGTTGAGCGGGGGGCCTACGAGCAGTACTTC. The V call is TRBV7-2, the J call TRBJ2-7; 9 nucleotides line up with TRBD2. The V and J ends lost 1 base and 2 bases, in that order; junction bases with no gene match: 3. Germline V gives CDR1 SGHTA, CDR2 FQGNSA. This CDR3 has 15 residues.

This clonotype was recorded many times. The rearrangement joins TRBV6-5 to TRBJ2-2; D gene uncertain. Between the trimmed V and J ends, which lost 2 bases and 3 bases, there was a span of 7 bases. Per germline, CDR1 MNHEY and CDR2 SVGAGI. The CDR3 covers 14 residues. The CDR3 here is CASSYGVYTGELFF. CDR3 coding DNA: TGTGCCAGCAGTTACGGAGTTTACACCGGGGAGCTGTTTTTT.

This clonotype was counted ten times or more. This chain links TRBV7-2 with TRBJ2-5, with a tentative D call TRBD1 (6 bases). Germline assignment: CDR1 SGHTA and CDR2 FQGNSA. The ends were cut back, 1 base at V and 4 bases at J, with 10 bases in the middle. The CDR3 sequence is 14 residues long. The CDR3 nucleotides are TGTGCCAGCAGCTTAGGGGGGCGCACAGAGACCCAGTACTTC. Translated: CASSLGGRTETQYF.

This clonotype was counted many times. The CDR3 DNA sequence: TGTGCCAGCAAGGGGACTAGCGGGGCTTACGAGCAGTACTTC. The encoded protein is CASKGTSGAYEQYF. The chain links TRBV28 to TRBJ2-7; TRBD2 matches at 13 bases. The V gene's germline CDR1 is MDHEN and CDR2 SYDVKM. V was pared by 7 bases and J by 4 bases, with 4 bases of the junction left unmatched. The CDR3 runs to 14 residues.